The 22 T cell receptor beta chains presented below share a single source sample, sequenced in a study of spatial heterogeneity in lung cancer. TCRdb independently ran MiXCR on the 5' RACE reads; one entry per CDR3 protein. The sample holds approximately 25,000 distinct CDR3 sequences, about 3% seen once. The sample's time point: sample taken at primary tumor resection. Sample: PBMCs, taken at surgery. The source of these receptors is a female donor with early-stage non-small cell lung cancer.

This clonotype is medium-sized within its sample. The chain joins TRBV9 to TRBJ2-7; no clear D. Trimming removed 4 bases from V and 7 bases from J, with 12 bases in between. Germline-derived CDR1 and CDR2 are SGDLS and YYNGEE. This CDR3 contains 12 residues. CDR3 sequence (DNA): TGTGCCAGCAGCCCCTCCTACGGGGAGCAGTACTTC. Protein sequence: CASSPSYGEQYF.

This clonotype has ten or more counts. J is TRBJ2-1 and V is TRBV5-4, with a possible D match to TRBD2 (6 bases). CDR3 length equals 17 residues. V was shortened by 0 bases and J by 3 bases, with 16 bases between the two germline ends. Germline V CDR1 and CDR2: SGHNT, YYREEE (reference sequence). The CDR3 is CASSLAVGLASYNEQFF. The CDR3, as DNA: TGTGCCAGCAGCTTGGCGGTCGGGCTAGCGAGCTACAATGAGCAGTTCTTC.

The sample holds many counts of this clonotype. The rearrangement uses TRBV20-1 and TRBJ2-1; no firm D call. The CDR3 sequence is 15 residues long. Germline CDR1 is DFQATT and CDR2 is SNEGSKA (reference sequence). Trimming took 3 bases from V and 3 from J, leaving 15 bases between them. This CDR3 reads CSARALGFGYNEQFF. In DNA form, the CDR3 reads TGCAGTGCTAGGGCTCTGGGGTTCGGCTACAATGAGCAGTTCTTC.

This clonotype was counted between two and nine times. Here the CDR3 DNA reads TGTGCCAGCAGGGGGACAGGGGCTAGCACAGATACGCAGTATTTT. It translates to CASRGTGASTDTQYF. The V and J genes are TRBV2 and TRBJ2-3; 10 positions match TRBD1. CDR1 is SNHLY, CDR2 FYNNEI, per germline. CDR3 length: 15 amino acids. J gave up 0 bases and V 6 bases, and 3 bases lay outside the gene matches.

The table lists this clonotype with many counts. CDR3 amino acids: CASSQDGDEQFF. CDR3 coding DNA: TGTGCCAGCAGCCAAGACGGAGATGAGCAGTTCTTC. The chain employs TRBV3-1 and TRBJ2-1; D gene ambiguous. The V end lost 0 bases, the J end lost 8 bases, and 5 bases lay between the germline ends. There are 12 residues in the CDR3. Germline lookup yields CDR1 LGHDT and CDR2 YNNKEL (reference sequence).

This clonotype was picked up many times. The chain combines TRBV20-1 with TRBJ1-2; 8 positions match TRBD1. Germline lookup yields CDR1 DFQATT and CDR2 SNEGSKA (reference sequence). The CDR3 sequence is 15 residues long. The trim removed 2 bases at V and 4 bases at J, leaving 9 bases unmatched. CDR3 coding DNA: TGCAGTGCTAGAATGGACAGGGCGATTTCCTATGGCTACACCTTC. Amino acid sequence: CSARMDRAISYGYTF.

The V call is TRBV7-9, the J call TRBJ1-4, with 8 nucleotides matching TRBD1. The V segment lost 5 bases and the J segment 7 bases; nucleotides outside the gene matches: 9. The CDR3 is 15 amino acids. CDR1 is SEHNR, CDR2 FQNEAQ, per germline (reference sequence). As DNA, the CDR3 is TGTGCCAGCAGCCCCCGGACAGGGAAGGGTGAAAAACTGTTTTTT. Translating gives CASSPRTGKGEKLFF.

This clonotype was counted ten times or more. The gene calls are TRBV20-1 and TRBJ2-3; TRBD2 agrees at 13 bases. This CDR3 spans 16 amino acids. Germline CDR1 DFQATT, CDR2 SNEGSKA (reference sequence). The V and J ends lost 6 bases and 2 bases, in that order; junction bases with no gene match: 8. DNA of the CDR3: TGCAGTGCAAATCCGGGACTAGCGGGAACCACAGATACGCAGTATTTT. Translation: CSANPGLAGTTDTQYF.

This clonotype was seen repeatedly, ten times or more. V is TRBV2 and J is TRBJ2-1; D perhaps matches TRBD2 (8 bases). From germline, CDR1 is SNHLY and CDR2 FYNNEI. The V end was cut by 3 bases, the J end by 4 bases, with 31 bases between. The CDR3 contains 21 residues. In DNA, the CDR3 is TGTGCCAGCAGTGAGTCAGGCCTAGCGGGCCTCCTTAGCAGGGGGTACAATGAGCAGTTCTTC. This codes for CASSESGLAGLLSRGYNEQFF.

This clonotype was counted ten times or more. V is TRBV27 and J is TRBJ2-7, with no clear D. V lost 5 bases, J lost 3 bases, and 11 bases lay in between. The CDR3 totals 13 residues. Germline CDR1 and CDR2: MNHEY and SMNVEV (reference sequence). The CDR3 reads CASSTDGFYEQYF. The CDR3 coding sequence is TGTGCCAGCAGTACCGACGGGTTCTACGAGCAGTACTTC.

This clonotype was counted ten times or more. The chain uses TRBV2 and TRBJ2-7; TRBD2 is a possible D gene (5 bases). CDR1 is SNHLY and CDR2 is FYNNEI in the germline V gene. The CDR3 covers 13 residues. The germline V and J ends were trimmed by 11 bases and 2 bases, with 16 bases remaining between them. The CDR3 coding sequence is TGTGCCGGAGCCGGACTCAACCCCTACGAGCAGTACTTC. This encodes CAGAGLNPYEQYF.

This clonotype was counted ten times or more. This CDR3 reads CASSGRQASTYNEQFF. The DNA of the CDR3 is TGTGCCAGCAGCGGACGACAGGCGAGCACCTACAATGAGCAGTTCTTC. The rearrangement uses TRBV25-1 and TRBJ2-1; D perhaps matches TRBD1 (6 bases). V lost 6 bases and J 2 bases, leaving 17 bases between the germline ends. The germline V gene encodes CDR1 MGHDK and CDR2 SYGVNS. The CDR3 extends over 16 amino acids.

The sample holds a few counts of this clonotype. V usage is TRBV7-9 and J usage is TRBJ2-1, with 8 nucleotides matching TRBD2. The CDR3 runs 15 residues. The germline gives CDR1 SEHNR, CDR2 FQNEAQ (reference sequence). V was clipped by 6 bases and J by 8 bases; unmatched bases: 12. This CDR3 is CASSRTSFGVDEQFF. The DNA for the CDR3 is TGTGCCAGCAGTCGGACTAGCTTCGGGGTCGATGAGCAGTTCTTC.

This clonotype was detected ten times or more. The chain links TRBV20-1 to TRBJ2-7; 7 bases match TRBD2. V lost 3 bases, J lost 2 bases, and 7 bases stayed unmatched. CDR3 length: 14 amino acids. Looked up from germline, CDR1 is DFQATT and CDR2 is SNEGSKA (reference sequence). The CDR3 DNA is TGCAGTGCTAGCAGGCTAGCGGACCCCTACGAGCAGTACTTC. Protein: CSASRLADPYEQYF.

This clonotype was seen ten or more times. The rearrangement uses TRBV10-3 and TRBJ2-1; 11 bases map to TRBD2. Germline CDR1 reads ENHRY; CDR2 reads SYGVKD. The ends lost 2 bases at V and 8 bases at J; junction bases unmatched: 14. The CDR3 is 18 residues long. The CDR3 here is CAISESGLAGQPKDEQFF. CDR3 bases: TGTGCCATCAGTGAGAGTGGACTAGCGGGTCAGCCTAAGGATGAGCAGTTCTTC.

There are a few counts of this clonotype. The chain joins TRBV6-5 to TRBJ2-2; D might be TRBD2 (6 bases). CDR3 length: 15 amino acids. Per germline, CDR1 MNHEY and CDR2 SVGAGI. The V end lost 8 bases, the J end lost 0 bases, and 13 bases lay between the germline ends. CDR3 protein: CASAAGSTNTGELFF. The DNA of the CDR3 is TGTGCCAGCGCTGCCGGGAGTACGAACACCGGGGAGCTGTTTTTT.

This clonotype was picked up a small number of times. V and J are TRBV27 and TRBJ2-5; the D gene is possibly TRBD2 (6 bases). This CDR3 is 13 amino acids long. The V gene lost 3 bases and the J gene lost 5 bases, with 10 bases spanning the gap. Germline assignment: CDR1 MNHEY and CDR2 SMNVEV (reference sequence). This chain's CDR3 is CASSFSRGETQYF. The CDR3 DNA is TGTGCCAGCAGTTTCTCCCGGGGGGAGACCCAGTACTTC.

With respect to this clonotype: This may come from a read error, since a much larger clone is one base off. The rearrangement uses TRBV20-1 and TRBJ2-7; D is ambiguous. In germline, CDR1 is DFQATT, CDR2 SNEGSKA (reference sequence). The CDR3 extends over 12 amino acids. V lost 6 bases, J lost 2 bases, and 11 bases lay in between. The DNA for the CDR3 is TGCAGTGCGGGCGCCAGTACCTACGAGCAGTACTTC. Translation gives CSAGASTYEQYF.

Ten or more counts support this clonotype. The chain is built from TRBV11-3 and TRBJ2-5; 9 bases agree with TRBD1. The CDR3 has 16 amino acids. The V gene's germline CDR1 is SGHNT and CDR2 YENEEA. Trimming took 1 base from V and 5 from J; bases not matched to a gene: 8. CDR3 amino acids: CASSLGIYRGRETQYF. Written as DNA, the CDR3 is TGTGCCAGCAGCTTAGGGATTTACAGGGGGCGTGAGACCCAGTACTTC.

This clonotype occurred many times. The rearrangement joins TRBV7-9 to TRBJ2-3; no clear D. Germline V lookup: CDR1 SEHNR, CDR2 FQNEAQ (reference sequence). CDR3 size: 15 residues. V lost 3 bases, J lost 4 bases, and 14 bases lay in between. In nucleotides, the CDR3 is TGTGCCAGCAGCTTTTGGGGTCTGTCCGCAGATACGCAGTATTTT. Its protein product is CASSFWGLSADTQYF.

This clonotype was recorded at least ten times. This chain's CDR3 is CASSQTSGRATGELFF. In DNA, the CDR3 is TGCGCCAGCAGCCAAACTAGCGGGAGGGCCACCGGGGAGCTGTTTTTT. The J gene is TRBJ2-2, the V gene TRBV4-1; 13 positions agree with TRBD2. The CDR3 sequence is 16 residues long. The germline CDR1 and CDR2 sequences are MGHRA and YSYEKL. Unmatched junction bases numbered 1, after V lost 2 bases and J lost 4 bases.

The sample holds many counts of this clonotype. The rearrangement links TRBV7-9 to TRBJ2-3, with 7 bases lining up with TRBD1. This CDR3 is 17 amino acids long. CDR1 is SEHNR and CDR2 is FQNEAQ in the germline V gene (reference sequence). The V segment lost 5 bases and the J segment 2 bases; nucleotides outside the gene matches: 13. For the CDR3, the DNA is TGTGCCAGCAGCCTCAACAACCCCGGGACAGACACAGATACGCAGTATTTT. This encodes CASSLNNPGTDTDTQYF.